This TCR beta chain originates from a study of T cell responses to AZD1222 COVID-19 vaccine. TCRdb keeps only in-frame clones here, not all; method: immunoSEQ multiplex PCR. Of roughly 130,000 clones in the sample, about 90% are singletons; the top ten hold 7.5% to 9.5%. The material was peripheral blood, obtained 28 days after the second dose of the MenACWY control vaccine. The TCR sequence derives from an adult who received the MenACWY meningococcal vaccine as a control.

For the CDR3, the DNA is TGTGCCAGCAGCGAAATGGGATCAAGGGGTGAGCAGTTCTTC. Translated, it gives CASSEMGSRGEQFF. This rearrangement joins TRBV9 to TRBJ2-1; perhaps TRBD1 as D (5 bases). The CDR3 contains 14 residues. Looked up from germline, CDR1 is SGDLS and CDR2 is YYNGEE. The V and J ends lost 3 bases and 9 bases respectively, with 16 bases between them.